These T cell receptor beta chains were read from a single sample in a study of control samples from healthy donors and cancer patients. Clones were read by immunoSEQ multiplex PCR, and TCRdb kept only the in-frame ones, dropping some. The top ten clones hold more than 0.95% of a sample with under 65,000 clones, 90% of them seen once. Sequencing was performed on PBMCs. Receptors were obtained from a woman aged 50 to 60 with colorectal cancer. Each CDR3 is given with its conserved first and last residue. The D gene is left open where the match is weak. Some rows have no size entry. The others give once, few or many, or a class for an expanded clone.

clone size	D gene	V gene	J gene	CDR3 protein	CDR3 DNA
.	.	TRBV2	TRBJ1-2	CASSEPGVDYGYTF	TGTGCCAGCAGTGAACCCGGGGTCGACTATGGCTACACCTTC
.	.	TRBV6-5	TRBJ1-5	CASIARDSRQPQHF	TGTGCCAGCATCGCCAGGGATTCGAGACAGCCCCAGCATTTT
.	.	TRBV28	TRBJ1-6	CASSFREAYNSPLHF	TGTGCCAGCAGTTTCCGGGAGGCCTATAATTCACCCCTCCACTTT
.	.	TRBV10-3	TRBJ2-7	CAISDRMSSYEQYF	TGTGCCATCAGTGACAGGATGAGCTCCTACGAGCAGTACTTC
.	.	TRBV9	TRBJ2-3	CASSPGPNTDTQYF	TGTGCCAGCAGCCCCGGCCCAAACACAGATACGCAGTATTTT
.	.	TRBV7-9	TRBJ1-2	CASSLNGQYGYTF	TGTGCCAGCAGCTTGAACGGTCAATATGGCTACACCTTC
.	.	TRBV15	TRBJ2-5	CATSEDQETQYF	TGTGCCACCAGCGAGGACCAAGAGACCCAGTACTTC
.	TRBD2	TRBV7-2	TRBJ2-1	CASSPTSGRIDNEQFF	TGTGCCAGCAGCCCAACTAGCGGGAGAATCGACAATGAGCAGTTCTTC
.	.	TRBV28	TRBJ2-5	CASSFVGSPLQETQYF	TGTGCCAGCAGTTTTGTAGGGAGCCCCCTCCAAGAGACCCAGTACTTC
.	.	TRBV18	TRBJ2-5	CASSQGYQETQYF	TGTGCCAGCTCACAGGGGTACCAAGAGACCCAGTACTTC
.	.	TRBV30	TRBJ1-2	CAWRVGATGAYGYTF	TGTGCCTGGAGAGTGGGCGCGACAGGAGCCTATGGCTACACCTTC
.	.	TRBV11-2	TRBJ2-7	CASGLTRNYEQYF	TGTGCCAGCGGCCTTACAAGGAACTACGAGCAGTACTTC
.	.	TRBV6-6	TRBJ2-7	CASSYSWQQSYEQYF	TGTGCCAGCAGTTACTCTTGGCAACAATCCTACGAGCAGTACTTC
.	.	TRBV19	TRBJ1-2	CASSNVGDFGGYTF	TGTGCCAGTAGTAACGTAGGGGATTTCGGCGGCTACACCTTC
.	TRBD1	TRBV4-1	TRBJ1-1	CASSQERGDRVYAEAFF	TGCGCCAGCAGCCAAGAACGTGGGGACAGGGTGTACGCTGAAGCTTTCTTT
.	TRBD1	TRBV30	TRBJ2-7	CAWIPGGLEGSEQYF	TGTGCCTGGATCCCAGGGGGCCTAGAGGGGAGCGAGCAGTACTTC
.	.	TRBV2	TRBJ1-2	CASSEEQPPSGYTF	TGTGCCAGCAGTGAAGAACAGCCCCCGAGTGGCTACACCTTC
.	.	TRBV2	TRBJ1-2	CASSEKQRANYGYTF	TGTGCCAGCAGTGAAAAACAGAGAGCTAACTATGGCTACACCTTC
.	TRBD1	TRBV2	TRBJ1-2	CASSERDRGPEARGYTF	TGTGCCAGCAGTGAACGGGACAGGGGGCCAGAAGCAAGAGGCTACACCTTC
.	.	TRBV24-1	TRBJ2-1	CATSDLGYNEQFF	TGTGCCACCAGTGATTTGGGCTACAATGAGCAGTTCTTC
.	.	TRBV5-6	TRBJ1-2	CASSTGGGFGYTF	TGTGCCAGCAGCACTGGCGGGGGCTTTGGCTACACCTTC
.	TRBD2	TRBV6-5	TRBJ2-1	CASSSYSGGGYNEQFF	TGTGCCAGCAGTTCCTATAGCGGGGGGGGATACAATGAGCAGTTCTTC
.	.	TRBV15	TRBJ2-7	CATSRAQVGEQYF	TGTGCCACCAGCAGGGCACAGGTGGGCGAGCAGTACTTC
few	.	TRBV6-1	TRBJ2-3	CASSDRDGNLF	TGTGCCAGCAGTGACCGGGACGGAAACCTTTTT
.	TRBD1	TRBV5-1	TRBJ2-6	CASSLVGQGAPSGANVLTF	TGCGCCAGCAGCTTGGTTGGACAGGGGGCTCCTTCTGGGGCCAACGTCCTGACTTTC
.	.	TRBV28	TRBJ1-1	CASTNRVNTEAFF	TGTGCCAGCACCAATCGGGTGAACACTGAAGCTTTCTTT
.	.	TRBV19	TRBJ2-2	CASSIAGYTGELFF	TGTGCCAGTAGTATAGCAGGCTACACCGGGGAGCTGTTTTTT
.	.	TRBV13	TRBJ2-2	CASSLGWGTGELFF	TGTGCCAGCAGCTTAGGTTGGGGGACCGGGGAGCTGTTTTTT
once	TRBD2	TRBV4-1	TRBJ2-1	CASSQGLAANEQFF	TGCGCCAGCAGCCAAGGACTAGCGGCCAATGAGCAGTTCTTC
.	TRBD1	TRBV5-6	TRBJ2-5	CASSEADRAETQYF	TGTGCCAGCAGCGAGGCGGACAGGGCCGAGACCCAGTACTTC
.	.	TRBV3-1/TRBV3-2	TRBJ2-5	CASSQDARNEETQYF	TGTGCCAGCAGCCAAGATGCGAGGAATGAGGAGACCCAGTACTTC
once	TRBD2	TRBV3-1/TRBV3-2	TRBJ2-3	CASSQGVSGGATDTQYF	TGTGCCAGCAGCCAAGGTGTCAGCGGGGGGGCCACAGATACGCAGTATTTT
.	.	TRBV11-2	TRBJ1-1	CASSQQVNTEAFF	TGTGCCAGCAGCCAGCAGGTGAACACTGAAGCTTTCTTT
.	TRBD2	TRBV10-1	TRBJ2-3	CASSETSGRTDTQYF	TGCGCCAGCAGTGAGACTAGCGGGCGCACAGATACGCAGTATTTT
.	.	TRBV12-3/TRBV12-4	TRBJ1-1	CASSLLTNTEAFF	TGTGCCAGCAGCCTTCTTACGAACACTGAAGCTTTCTTT
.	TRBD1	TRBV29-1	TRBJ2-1	CSVEDSQGAGEQFF	TGCAGCGTTGAAGATTCTCAGGGGGCGGGCGAGCAGTTCTTC
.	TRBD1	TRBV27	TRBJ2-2	CASALQGADTGELFF	TGTGCCAGTGCCCTCCAGGGGGCTGACACCGGGGAGCTGTTTTTT
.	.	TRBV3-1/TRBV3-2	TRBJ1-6	CASSQYTWGETFNSPLHF	TGTGCCAGCAGCCAATATACTTGGGGAGAGACTTTTAATTCACCCCTCCACTTT
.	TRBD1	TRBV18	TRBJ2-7	CASSPGTGIYEQYF	TGTGCCAGCTCACCTGGGACAGGGATCTACGAGCAGTACTTC
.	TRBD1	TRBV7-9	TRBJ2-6	CASSITGVISGANVLTF	TGTGCCAGCAGCATAACAGGGGTGATCTCTGGGGCCAACGTCCTGACTTTC
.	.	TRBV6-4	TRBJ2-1	CASSERDIPYNEQFF	TGTGCCAGCAGTGAAAGGGACATACCCTACAATGAGCAGTTCTTC
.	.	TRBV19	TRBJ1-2	CASSIQPSGALGYTF	TGTGCCAGTAGTATTCAACCATCGGGAGCACTTGGCTACACCTTC
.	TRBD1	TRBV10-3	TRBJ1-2	CAISGDRVSGYTF	TGTGCCATCAGTGGGGACAGGGTAAGCGGCTACACCTTC
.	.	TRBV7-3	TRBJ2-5	CASSTLPGSETQYF	TGTGCCAGCAGCACACTCCCGGGATCGGAGACCCAGTACTTC
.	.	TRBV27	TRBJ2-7	CASPGNWYEQYF	TGTGCCAGCCCAGGCAATTGGTACGAGCAGTACTTC
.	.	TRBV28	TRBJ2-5	CASGKRAETQYF	TGTGCCAGCGGAAAGAGAGCGGAGACCCAGTACTTC
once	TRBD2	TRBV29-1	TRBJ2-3	CSVASGSSGDTQYF	TGCAGCGTTGCTAGCGGGAGTAGTGGAGATACGCAGTATTTT
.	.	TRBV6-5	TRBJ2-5	CASSARVQETQYF	TGTGCCAGCAGCGCCAGGGTTCAGGAGACCCAGTACTTC
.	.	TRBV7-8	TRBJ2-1	CASSLGGRGSYNEQFF	TGTGCCAGCAGCTTAGGGGGGCGGGGCTCCTACAATGAGCAGTTCTTC
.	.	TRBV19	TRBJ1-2	CASSIRENYGYTF	TGTGCCAGTAGTATACGGGAGAACTATGGCTACACCTTC
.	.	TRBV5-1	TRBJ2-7	CASSLTGGRLSNEQYF	TGCGCCAGCAGCTTGACCGGGGGGCGACTATCCAACGAGCAGTACTTC
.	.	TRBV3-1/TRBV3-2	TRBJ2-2	CASSPQGYTGELFF	TGTGCCAGCAGCCCTCAGGGATACACCGGGGAGCTGTTTTTT
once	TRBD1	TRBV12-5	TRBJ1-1	CASGPRQGFTEAFF	TGTGCTAGTGGCCCACGACAGGGGTTCACTGAAGCTTTCTTT
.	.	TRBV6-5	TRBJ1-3	CASRAATGGNTIYF	TGTGCCAGCAGAGCAGCGACGGGTGGAAACACCATATATTTT